These T cell receptor beta chains were read from a single sample in a study of T cells in Graves' hyperthyroidism and ophthalmopathy. In TCRdb, the multiplex PCR reads were re-called with MiXCR into one record per CDR3 protein. The data show roughly 200,000 distinct CDR3 sequences, around 18% seen once. The sample comprised blood. Receptors were obtained from a man aged 40-49 years with Graves' hyperthyroidism. Each CDR3 is given with its conserved first and last residue. The D gene is left open where the match is weak. Only some rows state a clone size, as once, few, many or a class for expanded clones.

V: TRBV7-7
J: TRBJ2-5
size: many
D: .
DNA: TGTGCTAGCAGCTTCCGCGGGTTCCAGCAAGAGACCCAGTACTTC
CDR3: CASSFRGFQQETQYF

V: TRBV7-2
J: TRBJ1-2
size: few
D: .
DNA: TGTGCCAGCAGCTTAGCCGGAAACTTTATGGGCTACACCTTC
CDR3: CASSLAGNFMGYTF

V: TRBV15
J: TRBJ1-2
size: many
D: .
DNA: TGTGCCACCAGCTCCTTCAGCGCCGCAAATGGCTACACCTTC
CDR3: CATSSFSAANGYTF

V: TRBV5-6
J: TRBJ1-2
size: .
D: .
DNA: TGTGCCAGCAGCTTGTCCGGGGGCGGTGGCTACACCTTC
CDR3: CASSLSGGGGYTF

V: TRBV5-1
J: TRBJ2-2
size: many
D: .
DNA: TGCGCCAGCAGCTTGAAACAGGCGAACACCGGGGAGCTGTTTTTT
CDR3: CASSLKQANTGELFF

V: TRBV7-2
J: TRBJ2-5
size: many
D: TRBD2
DNA: TGTGCCAGCAGCTTAGGGCTAGCGGGGGGTCAAGAGACCCAGTACTTC
CDR3: CASSLGLAGGQETQYF

V: TRBV9
J: TRBJ1-1
size: many
D: .
DNA: TGTGCCAGCAGCGTAGGAGATCTGACAGCTATGAACACTGAAGCTTTCTTT
CDR3: CASSVGDLTAMNTEAFF

V: TRBV12-3/TRBV12-4
J: TRBJ1-5
size: many
D: .
DNA: TGTGCCAGCAGTCCAGGGGATTGGGAGCCCCAGCATTTT
CDR3: CASSPGDWEPQHF

V: TRBV5-5
J: TRBJ1-4
size: .
D: TRBD1
DNA: TGTGCCAGCAGCCCCTGGACAGGATCCGAAAAACTGTCTTTT
CDR3: CASSPWTGSEKLSF

V: TRBV4-3
J: TRBJ1-3
size: .
D: .
DNA: TGCGCCAGCAGCCAAGATTTAAGGGGCGGAAACACCATATATTTT
CDR3: CASSQDLRGGNTIYF

V: TRBV12-3/TRBV12-4
J: TRBJ1-1
size: many
D: TRBD1
DNA: TGTGCCAGCAGTTCCCGGCGGGACAGTAACACTGAAGCTTTCTTT
CDR3: CASSSRRDSNTEAFF

V: TRBV18
J: TRBJ1-1
size: many
D: .
DNA: TGTGCCAGCTCACCCCAAATTAACACTGAAGCTTTCTTT
CDR3: CASSPQINTEAFF

V: TRBV6-1
J: TRBJ2-3
size: .
D: TRBD1
DNA: TGTGCCAGCAGTGAAATAGGGGGCCGTGCAGGAGATACGCAGTATTTT
CDR3: CASSEIGGRAGDTQYF

V: TRBV30
J: TRBJ1-1
size: many
D: TRBD1
DNA: TGTGCCTGGAGTCCCCGACAGGGAGGTTCCACTGAAGCTTTCTTT
CDR3: CAWSPRQGGSTEAFF

V: TRBV10-2
J: TRBJ2-5
size: many
D: TRBD2
DNA: TGCGCCAGTTGCCCGGGACTAGCGGGTTTGTTTCAAGAGACCCAGTACTTC
CDR3: CASCPGLAGLFQETQYF

V: TRBV20-1
J: TRBJ2-2
size: .
D: TRBD1
DNA: TGCAGTGCTAGAGATGTGGGACAGGGTGTTTCCGGGGAGCTGTTTTTT
CDR3: CSARDVGQGVSGELFF

V: TRBV7-9
J: TRBJ1-1
size: once
D: TRBD1
DNA: TGTGCCAGCAGCTTAGGAGGCGGACAGGGGAGTCGCACTGAAGCTTTCTTT
CDR3: CASSLGGGQGSRTEAFF

V: TRBV5-1
J: TRBJ2-7
size: .
D: TRBD1
DNA: TGCGCCAGCAGCTTCGCCGGGACAGGGCTCTACGAGCAGTACTTC
CDR3: CASSFAGTGLYEQYF

V: TRBV5-1
J: TRBJ2-7
size: many
D: TRBD1
DNA: TGCGCCAGCAGCCGGGACAGGGACAACGAGCAGTACTTC
CDR3: CASSRDRDNEQYF

V: TRBV5-1
J: TRBJ2-7
size: few
D: .
DNA: TGCGCCAGCAGCACAGACAACTACGAGCAGTACTTC
CDR3: CASSTDNYEQYF

V: TRBV15
J: TRBJ2-5
size: .
D: TRBD1
DNA: TGTGCCACCAGCAGAGATAAGGGGGCTGAGGAGACCCAGTACTTC
CDR3: CATSRDKGAEETQYF

V: TRBV5-1
J: TRBJ1-1
size: many
D: .
DNA: TGCGCCAGCAGCGAAATCTCAGGGGTTGGGACTGAAGCTTTCTTT
CDR3: CASSEISGVGTEAFF

V: TRBV20-1
J: TRBJ2-5
size: .
D: TRBD1
DNA: TGCAGTGCCAGCACCGGGACAGAGCAAGAGACCCAGTACTTC
CDR3: CSASTGTEQETQYF

V: TRBV5-6
J: TRBJ2-1
size: many
D: .
DNA: TGTGCCAGCAGCTTGAATTCGGACGAGCAGTTCTTC
CDR3: CASSLNSDEQFF

V: TRBV28
J: TRBJ2-3
size: many
D: .
DNA: TGTGCCAGCACCTCCGTTGGGGGTAGCACAGATACGCAGTATTTT
CDR3: CASTSVGGSTDTQYF

V: TRBV20-1
J: TRBJ2-5
size: many
D: TRBD2
DNA: TGCAGTGGGAAAACGGGACTAGGAATTTCCGAGACCCAGTACTTC
CDR3: CSGKTGLGISETQYF

V: TRBV3-2
J: TRBJ2-7
size: many
D: .
DNA: TGTGCCAGCAGCCAACCGATCTGCGGGGGGAGCGAGCAGTACTTC
CDR3: CASSQPICGGSEQYF

V: TRBV7-2
J: TRBJ2-7
size: many
D: .
DNA: TGTGCCAGCAGCCCTGGGATCTCTAAGCAGTACTTC
CDR3: CASSPGISKQYF

V: TRBV7-2
J: TRBJ2-3
size: .
D: TRBD2
DNA: TGTGCCAGCAGCTTAGTTACGCGGGAGTGGGTCACAGATACGCAGTATTTT
CDR3: CASSLVTREWVTDTQYF

V: TRBV2
J: TRBJ2-3
size: once
D: .
DNA: TGTGCCAGCACTCGGGCAGATACGCAGTATTTT
CDR3: CASTRADTQYF

V: TRBV19
J: TRBJ1-3
size: few
D: TRBD1
DNA: TGTGCCAGTAGTATCCGGGACAGCTCTGGAAACACCATATATTTT
CDR3: CASSIRDSSGNTIYF

V: TRBV29-1
J: TRBJ1-2
size: many
D: .
DNA: TGCAGCGTTCGGGAGGATGGCTATGGCTACACCTTC
CDR3: CSVREDGYGYTF

V: TRBV12-3/TRBV12-4
J: TRBJ1-2
size: many
D: .
DNA: TGTGCCAGCAGTTTTGATTCTTACATTAACTATGGCTACACCTTC
CDR3: CASSFDSYINYGYTF

V: TRBV20-1
J: TRBJ2-7
size: many
D: .
DNA: TGCAGTGCTAAACCTATAGTAACCTACGAGCAGTACTTC
CDR3: CSAKPIVTYEQYF

V: TRBV9
J: TRBJ1-1
size: many
D: TRBD1
DNA: TGTGCCAGCAGCACACCCCGTAAAGGGACAGTGGACACTGAAGCTTTCTTT
CDR3: CASSTPRKGTVDTEAFF

V: TRBV20-1
J: TRBJ1-1
size: many
D: .
DNA: TGCAGTGCTTTACAGGGACCAGTCACTGAAGCTTTCTTT
CDR3: CSALQGPVTEAFF

V: TRBV29-1
J: TRBJ1-6
size: .
D: .
DNA: TGCAGTGCCCTGGAGGGAGACAATTCACCCCTCCACTTT
CDR3: CSALEGDNSPLHF

V: TRBV2
J: TRBJ2-3
size: .
D: .
DNA: TGTGTCTGCAGTCGGAACCGGGACAGCACAGATACGCAGTATTTT
CDR3: CVCSRNRDSTDTQYF

V: TRBV6-5
J: TRBJ1-5
size: many
D: .
DNA: TGTGCCAGCAGTTACTCGGTTGCCCAAGCTAAGTCCCAGCATTTT
CDR3: CASSYSVAQAKSQHF